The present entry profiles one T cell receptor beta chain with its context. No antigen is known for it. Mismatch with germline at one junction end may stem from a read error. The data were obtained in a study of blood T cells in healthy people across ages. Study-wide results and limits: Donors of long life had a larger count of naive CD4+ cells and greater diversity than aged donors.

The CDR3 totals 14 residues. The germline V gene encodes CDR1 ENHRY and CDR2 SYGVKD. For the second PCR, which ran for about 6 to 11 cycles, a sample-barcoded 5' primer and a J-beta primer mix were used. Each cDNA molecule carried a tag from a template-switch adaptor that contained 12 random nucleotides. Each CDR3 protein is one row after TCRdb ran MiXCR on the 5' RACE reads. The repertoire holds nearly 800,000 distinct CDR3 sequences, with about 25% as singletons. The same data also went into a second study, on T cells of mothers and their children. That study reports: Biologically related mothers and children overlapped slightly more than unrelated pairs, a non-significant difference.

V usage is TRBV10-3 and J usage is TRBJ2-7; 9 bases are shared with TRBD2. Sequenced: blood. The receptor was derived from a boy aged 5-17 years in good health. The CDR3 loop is CAIRMGSSGVEILF. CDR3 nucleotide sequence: TGTGCCATCAGGATGGGATCTAGCGGGGTGGAAATACTATTC.